This TCR beta chain was profiled in a study of shared clonotypes between healthy human individuals. Overall study: Samples came from a couple of female and three male donors aged 18 to 49.

Sequencing used immunoSEQ multiplex PCR; TCRdb keeps in-frame clones, though not all of them. The sample has about 680,000 clones, under 95% seen once. The CDR3 sequence is 14 residues long. Unmatched junction bases numbered 3, after V lost 3 bases and J lost 1 base. Germline values: CDR1 SGDLS, CDR2 YYNGEE. CD8 cells regarded as naive lacked CD45RO, were positively chosen for CCR7, and omitted terminally differentiated effector memory CD45RA+ cells. V is TRBV9 and J is TRBJ1-1; 7 positions match TRBD1. Sequencing was done on a sample of naive CD8+ T cells sorted from blood. This sequence originates from a man between 25 and 39 years old in good health. The DNA for the CDR3 is TGTGCCAGCAGCGCAGGGGGTGCGAACACTGAAGCTTTCTTT. As protein: CASSAGGANTEAFF.